This record looks at one T cell receptor beta chain sequence and its context. Its antigen is not identified. The sample comes from a study of T cells in Graves' hyperthyroidism and ophthalmopathy. Whole-study results and caveats: Ophthalmopathy got predicted by the model a median roughly six months before its onset. Also found in blood were most expanded thyroid clonotypes above 0.001. The authors' 13 V-J model separated ophthalmopathy from stable hyperthyroidism.

The CDR3 length is 15 residues. Germline values: CDR1 DFQATT, CDR2 SNEGSKA (reference sequence). V lost 0 bases and J lost 1; bases outside the gene matches: 0. From RNA transcripts, TCR beta CDR3 regions were amplified. During a first-round RT-PCR of the TCR CDR3, the HTBI primer set was used. TCRdb re-called the multiplex PCR reads through MiXCR, storing one row per CDR3 protein. This table holds 35,000 or so distinct CDR3 sequences, 52% found once. This chain connects TRBV20-1 to TRBJ2-2, with 9 positions matching TRBD2. Sequenced sample: blood. The sequence derives from a man in his forties with Graves' ophthalmopathy. This CDR3 reads CSARELAGNTGELFF. DNA for the CDR3: TGCAGTGCTAGAGAACTAGCGGGGAACACCGGGGAGCTGTTTTTT.